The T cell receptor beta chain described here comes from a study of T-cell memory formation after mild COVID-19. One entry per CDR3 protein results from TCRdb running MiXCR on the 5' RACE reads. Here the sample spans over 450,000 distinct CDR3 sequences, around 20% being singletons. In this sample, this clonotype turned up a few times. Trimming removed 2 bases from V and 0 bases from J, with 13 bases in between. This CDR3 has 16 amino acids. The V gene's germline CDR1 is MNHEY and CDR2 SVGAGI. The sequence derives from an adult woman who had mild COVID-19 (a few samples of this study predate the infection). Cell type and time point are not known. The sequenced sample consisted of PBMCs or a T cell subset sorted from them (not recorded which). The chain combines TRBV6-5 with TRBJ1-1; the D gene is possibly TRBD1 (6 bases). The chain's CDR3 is CASSYQWQGLNTEAFF. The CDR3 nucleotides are TGTGCCAGCAGTTACCAATGGCAGGGGTTGAACACTGAAGCTTTCTTT.